A single sample is the source of the 29 T cell receptor beta chains below, sequenced in a study of patients and donors after allogeneic stem cell transplantation. Each CDR3 protein is one row after TCRdb ran MiXCR on the RT-PCR reads. Here the sample spans over 150,000 distinct CDR3 sequences, over 25% being singletons. The sample was blood, either unsorted or a sorted T cell fraction (not recorded which). The receptors stem from a human donor who was either an allogeneic HSCT recipient or a stem cell or donor lymphocyte infusion donor (not recorded which). It is not recorded whose cells these are; they may come from a transplant donor.

CDR3 amino acids: CASSEYLGNTEAFF. CDR3 sequence (DNA): TGTGCCAGCAGTGAATATTTGGGGAACACTGAAGCTTTCTTT. This chain joins TRBV25-1 and TRBJ1-1; D is undetermined. V lost 0 bases, J lost 1 base, and 6 bases lay in between. CDR3 length equals 14 residues. Germline-derived CDR1 and CDR2 are MGHDK and SYGVNS.

J is TRBJ2-3 and V is TRBV12-3 or TRBV12-4; D unclear. The CDR3 loop spans 16 amino acids. V lost 2 bases, J lost 0 bases, and 12 bases lay in between. The CDR3 loop is CASSLSYAHSTDTQYF. CDR3 DNA: TGTGCCAGCAGTTTAAGCTACGCTCATAGCACAGATACGCAGTATTTT.

The chain is built from TRBV10-3 and TRBJ1-2; no reliable D call. CDR3 size: 13 residues. The V end lost 2 bases, the J end lost 1 base, and 5 bases lay between the germline ends. Germline V lookup: CDR1 ENHRY, CDR2 SYGVKD. CDR3 in amino acids: CAISEGLNYGYTF. The CDR3 nucleotides are TGTGCCATCAGTGAGGGGCTTAACTATGGCTACACCTTC.

This clonotype has only a few counts. CDR3 region: CASSFWQGTEAFF. DNA for the CDR3: TGTGCCAGCAGCTTCTGGCAGGGCACTGAAGCTTTCTTT. The genes are TRBV13 and TRBJ1-1; possibly TRBD1 for D (5 bases). This CDR3 spans 13 amino acids. The germline CDR1 and CDR2 sequences are PRHDT and FYEKMQ (reference sequence). V lost 3 bases, J lost 4 bases, and 9 bases lay in between.

This chain connects TRBV7-8 to TRBJ2-1; 12 positions match TRBD2. The CDR3 runs to 13 residues. CDR1 SGHVS and CDR2 FQNEAQ come from the germline V gene. Trimming cost V 7 bases and J 7 bases; bases outside gene matches: 2. The chain's CDR3 is CASTGTSGNEQFF. The CDR3 region has the DNA TGTGCCAGCACCGGGACTAGCGGGAATGAGCAGTTCTTC. The full variable domain, its missing parts supplied by reference TRBV7-8 and TRBJ2-1, is GAGVSQSPRYKVAKRGQDVALRCDPISGHVSLFWYQQALGQGPEFLTYFQNEAQLDKSGLPSDRFFAERPEGSVSTLKIQRTQQEDSAVYLCASTGTSGNEQFFGPGTRLTVL.

This clonotype has only a few counts. The CDR3 nucleotides are TGTGCCAGCAGCCCGGGACTAGCCGCAGATACGCAGTATTTT. This gives the protein CASSPGLAADTQYF. J is TRBJ2-3 and V is TRBV7-9; 9 nucleotides agree with TRBD2. CDR3 length equals 14 residues. V trimming: 5 bases; J trimming: 4 bases; junction bases outside the gene matches: 4. Germline CDR1 SEHNR, CDR2 FQNEAQ (reference sequence).

The CDR3: CASSQEPGWGNEKLFF. CDR3 DNA: TGTGCCAGCAGCCAAGAACCCGGTTGGGGTAATGAAAAACTGTTTTTT. The chain recombines TRBV4-2 with TRBJ1-4, with D uncertain. Deletions cut 0 bases from V and 4 bases from J, with 12 bases between. The germline V gene encodes CDR1 LGHNA and CDR2 YNFKEQ. CDR3 length: 16 residues.

This clonotype turned up a few times. The chain couples TRBV5-1 to TRBJ1-2; no firm D call. The CDR3 contains 15 residues. Germline CDR1 is SGHRS and CDR2 is YFSETQ. Between the trimmed V and J ends, which lost 0 bases and 0 bases, there was a span of 9 bases. CDR3 in amino acids: CASSLDGNTNYGYTF. The CDR3 DNA reads as TGCGCCAGCAGCTTGGACGGAAACACTAACTATGGCTACACCTTC.

CDR3: CAIRQGAESYEQYF. The CDR3 coding sequence is TGTGCCATCAGACAGGGGGCGGAATCCTACGAGCAGTACTTC. This chain links TRBV10-3 with TRBJ2-7; the match to TRBD1 covers 9 bases. The ends lost 6 bases at V and 1 base at J; junction bases unmatched: 4. Germline CDR1 is ENHRY and CDR2 is SYGVKD. This CDR3 contains 14 residues.

The chain is built from TRBV20-1 and TRBJ2-1, with D unresolved. V lost 6 bases and J lost 4, with 19 bases in between. Looked up from germline, CDR1 is DFQATT and CDR2 is SNEGSKA (reference sequence). This CDR3 has 15 residues. The CDR3 bases are TGCAGTGCGGGCTCCACATGGGGTTTTTACAATGAGCAGTTCTTC. Amino acids: CSAGSTWGFYNEQFF.

The chain is built from TRBV9 and TRBJ2-1, with D maybe TRBD2 (5 bases). V shed 0 bases and J shed 3 bases, with 10 bases lying between them. The CDR3 loop spans 15 amino acids. Looked up from germline, CDR1 is SGDLS and CDR2 is YYNGEE. The CDR3: CASSVGGLVYNEQFF. For the CDR3, the DNA is TGTGCCAGCAGCGTAGGCGGACTCGTCTACAATGAGCAGTTCTTC.

This clonotype was observed a handful of times. The chain joins TRBV20-1 to TRBJ2-1; D is perhaps TRBD2 (7 bases). Germline V lookup: CDR1 DFQATT, CDR2 SNEGSKA (reference sequence). Trimming shortened V by 3 bases and J by 5 bases, and 14 bases separated the two germline ends. The CDR3 extends over 14 amino acids. This chain's CDR3 is CSARGGLANNEQFF. The CDR3 nucleotides read TGCAGTGCTAGGGGGGGGCTAGCCAACAATGAGCAGTTCTTC.

This clonotype was detected a few times. The chain combines TRBV6-5 with TRBJ2-2; no clear D. CDR3 length: 15 amino acids. Trimming pared 0 bases from V and 3 bases from J, leaving 8 bases between. Germline values: CDR1 MNHEY, CDR2 SVGAGI. Here the CDR3 reads CASSYSQSDTGELFF. The CDR3, as DNA: TGTGCCAGCAGTTACTCGCAATCAGACACCGGGGAGCTGTTTTTT.

This clonotype was seen more than once but under ten times. The chain uses TRBV12-3 or TRBV12-4 and TRBJ2-5, with TRBD2 matching 7 bases. V lost 4 bases and J lost 5; bases outside the gene matches: 4. The CDR3 loop spans 13 amino acids. DNA of the CDR3: TGTGCCAGCAGTTATATGCGGGGGGAGACCCAGTACTTC. It codes for CASSYMRGETQYF.

The chain couples TRBV5-1 to TRBJ2-1, with TRBD2 matching over 13 bases. Germline lookup yields CDR1 SGHRS and CDR2 YFSETQ. The CDR3 totals 16 residues. After removal of 2 bases from V and 2 bases from J, the junction contained 1 base not matched to a gene. This CDR3 reads CASSFGTSGTYNEQFF. CDR3 nucleotides: TGCGCCAGCAGCTTCGGGACTAGCGGGACCTACAATGAGCAGTTCTTC. The variable domain in full, completed from reference TRBV5-1 and TRBJ2-1, reads KAGVTQTPRYLIKTRGQQVTLSCSPISGHRSVSWYQQTPGQGLQFLFEYFSETQRNKGNFPGRFSGRQFSNSRSEMNVSTLELGDSALYLCASSFGTSGTYNEQFFGPGTRLTVL.

J is TRBJ1-2 and V is TRBV12-3 or TRBV12-4, with D perhaps matching TRBD1 (6 bases). The CDR3 has 14 amino acids. The V end was cut by 0 bases, the J end by 3 bases, with 8 bases between. The CDR3 sequence is CASSLADRYYGYTF. CDR3 DNA: TGTGCCAGCAGTTTAGCGGACAGATACTATGGCTACACCTTC.

The J gene is TRBJ2-7, the V gene TRBV27; no clear D. The CDR3 totals 13 residues. V was trimmed by 3 bases and J by 0 bases, leaving 6 bases between them. Looked up from germline, CDR1 is MNHEY and CDR2 is SMNVEV (reference sequence). DNA for the CDR3: TGTGCCAGCAGTTTTTCCCCCTCCTACGAGCAGTACTTC. Translating gives CASSFSPSYEQYF.

This clonotype was observed a handful of times. The chain employs TRBV6-2 or TRBV6-3 and TRBJ2-4; D is perhaps TRBD2 (5 bases). Germline V gene lookup returns CDR1 MNHEY and CDR2 SVGEGT. Trimming shortened V by 8 bases and J by 5 bases, and 10 bases separated the two germline ends. CDR3 size: 12 residues. The CDR3 DNA follows: TGTGCCAGCGCTACCGGGGAAAACATTCAGTACTTC. Encoded protein: CASATGENIQYF.

The chain has TRBV7-2 and TRBJ1-6, with TRBD1 as a possible D gene (5 bases). This CDR3 is built from 18 residues. Trimming removed 7 bases from V and 7 bases from J, with 26 bases in between. The V gene's germline CDR1 is SGHTA and CDR2 FQGNSA. As DNA, the CDR3 is TGTGCCAGCACCCGTAGGGGTCCTATAGGAGGGAACAATTCACCCCTCCACTTT. Its translation is CASTRRGPIGGNNSPLHF. Variable domain in full (rest from reference TRBV7-2 and TRBJ1-6): GAGVSQSPSNKVTEKGKDVELRCDPISGHTALYWYRQSLGQGLEFLIYFQGNSAPDKSGLPSDRFSAERTGGSVSTLTIQRTQQEDSAVYLCASTRRGPIGGNNSPLHFGNGTRLTVT.

Worth noting for this clonotype: The junction and the germline gene differ at one end; a read error may be behind it. The chain has TRBV7-7 and TRBJ1-4; TRBD1 aligns across 7 bases. Germline loops: CDR1 SSHAT, CDR2 FNYEAQ (reference sequence). CDR3 length equals 14 residues. DNA for the CDR3: TGTGCTAGCAGTGCACAGGGGCCCAATGAAAAACTGTTTTTT. Its protein is CASSAQGPNEKLFF.

This clonotype showed up many times. The V gene is TRBV6-5, the J gene TRBJ1-2; D unclear. This CDR3 has 14 amino acids. Germline CDR1 is MNHEY and CDR2 is SVGAGI. V was shortened by 6 bases and J by 2 bases, with 13 bases between the two germline ends. The CDR3 sequence: CASSADGRNYGYTF. In nucleotides, the CDR3 is TGTGCCAGCAGCGCTGACGGAAGAAACTATGGCTACACCTTC.

This chain uses TRBV20-1 with TRBJ2-1; 9 positions agree with TRBD2. CDR1 and CDR2 from the germline V gene are DFQATT and SNEGSKA (reference sequence). The length of the CDR3 is 16 residues. The CDR3 reads CSPLILAGEAYNEQFF. The DNA of the CDR3 is TGCAGCCCTCTAATATTAGCGGGAGAGGCCTACAATGAGCAGTTCTTC.

The V and J genes are TRBV20-1 and TRBJ2-1; tentative D call: TRBD1 (5 bases). CDR1 and CDR2 (germline): DFQATT, SNEGSKA (reference sequence). V lost 6 bases to trimming and J lost 8 bases, with 14 bases between them. The CDR3 totals 12 residues. Here the CDR3 reads CSASVQGHEQFF. In DNA, the CDR3 is TGCAGTGCGAGCGTGCAGGGTCATGAGCAGTTCTTC.

This clonotype appeared a single time. The chain has TRBV11-2 and TRBJ2-7; TRBD2 matches 13 bases. The CDR3 runs to 16 residues. The V segment lost 5 bases and the J segment 7 bases; nucleotides outside the gene matches: 11. CDR1 is SGHAT, CDR2 FQNNGV, per germline. CDR3 in amino acids: CASSPPGLAGAGEQYF. The DNA for the CDR3 is TGTGCCAGCAGCCCCCCAGGACTAGCGGGAGCTGGAGAGCAGTACTTC.

The chain combines TRBV5-1 with TRBJ1-2, with 7 bases matching TRBD1. Looked up from germline, CDR1 is SGHRS and CDR2 is YFSETQ. This CDR3 is 16 amino acids long. The trim removed 4 bases at V and 4 bases at J, leaving 13 bases unmatched. CDR3 loop: CASSGDSAVSFYGYTF. The CDR3 coding sequence is TGCGCCAGCAGCGGGGACAGTGCTGTCTCGTTCTATGGCTACACCTTC.

This sequence joins TRBV28 and TRBJ2-6; D gene unclear. V lost 5 bases to trimming and J lost 0 bases, with 11 bases between them. Germline loops: CDR1 MDHEN, CDR2 SYDVKM. The CDR3 is 16 residues long. The CDR3, as DNA: TGTGCCAGCAGTCTCTTTAGGCTCTCTGGGGCCAACGTCCTGACTTTC. Translated: CASSLFRLSGANVLTF.

The chain is built from TRBV12-3 or TRBV12-4 and TRBJ2-1, with 12 bases that match TRBD1. The CDR3 runs to 16 residues. J gave up 3 bases and V 5 bases, and 5 bases lay outside the gene matches. The CDR3: CASSPGTGGLYNEQFF. The CDR3 nucleotides are TGTGCCAGCAGTCCCGGGACAGGGGGCCTCTACAATGAGCAGTTCTTC.

The chain joins TRBV9 to TRBJ2-7, with D perhaps given as TRBD1 or TRBD2 (6 bases each). The germline V and J ends were trimmed by 3 bases and 0 bases, with 13 bases remaining between them. From germline, CDR1 is SGDLS and CDR2 YYNGEE. The CDR3 sequence is 15 residues long. The CDR3 loop is CASSAGDFTSYEQYF. DNA for the CDR3: TGTGCCAGCAGCGCAGGGGACTTTACCTCCTACGAGCAGTACTTC.

The chain carries TRBV12-3 or TRBV12-4 and TRBJ2-4; no definite D call. Trimming left V 6 bases short and J 1 base short, with 4 bases between. The CDR3 spans 12 residues. CDR3 DNA sequence: TGTGCCAGCAGCCCCGCCAAAAACATTCAGTACTTC. It is translated as CASSPAKNIQYF.